The rows below give T cell receptor beta chains drawn from one sample of a study of long-term antiretroviral therapy in people with HIV. Some clones are missing from TCRdb's copy, which holds only in-frame ones; the method was immunoSEQ multiplex PCR. The repertoire has about 29,000 clones, roughly 93% of them found once; the top ten carry about a tenth. This specimen was unsorted PBMCs, taken 6.2 years after starting antiretroviral therapy. All receptors come from a middle-aged man with HIV. The CDR3 runs from the conserved cysteine through the conserved F or W. D genes are given only for firm matches. Clone sizes are given selectively: once, few, many, or a class where the clone is expanded.

d_call,v_call,clone_size,j_call,cdr3_nt,cdr3_aa
.,TRBV5-6,.,TRBJ1-2,TGTGCCAGCAGCCCACAGGGAAGGGGCTACACCTTC,CASSPQGRGYTF
.,TRBV6-5,.,TRBJ1-1,TGTGCCACCTATAAAGGGGGAGGGAACACTGAAGCTTTCTTT,CATYKGGGNTEAFF
TRBD1,TRBV6-5,.,TRBJ2-7,TGTGCCGGTCCATTACAGGGGCTTTCCTACGAGCAGTACTTC,CAGPLQGLSYEQYF
TRBD1,TRBV6-1,.,TRBJ1-6,TGTGCCAGCAGTTCAGGGGGCGGACCCCTCCACTTT,CASSSGGGPLHF
.,TRBV6-5,once,TRBJ1-5,TGTGCCAGCAGCCCCGACAGTTATAGCAATCAGCCCCAGCATTTT,CASSPDSYSNQPQHF
TRBD1,TRBV5-1,once,TRBJ2-7,TGCGCCAGCAGTCCAACCGCCGGGACAGGGGCCTACGAGCAGTACTTC,CASSPTAGTGAYEQYF
TRBD2,TRBV13,.,TRBJ2-5,TGTGCCAGCAGCATAACTAGCGGGGCGGAGACCCAGTACTTC,CASSITSGAETQYF
.,TRBV29-1,.,TRBJ2-7,TGCACGGGGAGCAGCTCCTACGAGCAGTACTTC,CTGSSSYEQYF
.,TRBV28,.,TRBJ2-2,TGTGCCAGCAGTCAGACGAACACCGGGGAGCTGTTTTTT,CASSQTNTGELFF
.,TRBV5-3,once,TRBJ2-7,TGTGCCAGAAGCTTGTGGCCATACGAGCAGTACTTC,CARSLWPYEQYF
.,TRBV6-1,.,TRBJ2-6,TGTGCCAGTTATGGTATGACAGCTGGGGCCAACGTCCTGACTTTC,CASYGMTAGANVLTF
TRBD1,TRBV5-1,.,TRBJ2-7,TGCGCCAGCAGCGCGGACAGGGGGAGCAGAGACGAGCAGTACTTC,CASSADRGSRDEQYF
.,TRBV4-2,.,TRBJ1-6,TGTGCCAGCAGCCAAGATATTCTTGGGTCACCCCTCCACTTT,CASSQDILGSPLHF
.,TRBV10-1,.,TRBJ2-2,TGCGCCAGCAGGGCGGGGAGAAACACCGGGGAGCTGTTTTTT,CASRAGRNTGELFF
.,TRBV19,.,TRBJ2-1,TGTGCCAGTAATACAGGGGAGGCTGAGCAGTTCTTC,CASNTGEAEQFF
TRBD2,TRBV2,.,TRBJ2-1,TGTGCCAGCAGCCAACAGCGGGAGCTATCCTACAATGAGCAGTTCTTC,CASSQQRELSYNEQFF
.,TRBV5-1,.,TRBJ1-4,TGCGCCAGCAGCCCTTCCCCTCACGGGTCTAATGAAAAACTGTTTTTT,CASSPSPHGSNEKLFF
.,TRBV11-3,.,TRBJ2-7,TGTGCCAGCAGCTTAGGCCGTGGCAATCTCCAGCAGTACTTC,CASSLGRGNLQQYF
.,TRBV7-9,.,TRBJ2-7,TGTGCCAGCAGCGGCCGGGACACCTCCTACGAGCAGTACTTC,CASSGRDTSYEQYF
.,TRBV14,.,TRBJ1-2,TGTGCCAGCAGCCAAGACCGGGGTGGCGGCTACACCTTC,CASSQDRGGGYTF
.,TRBV4-2,.,TRBJ1-5,TGTGCCAGCAGCCTATCTGGACAGTCGCCGGATCAGCCCCAGCATTTT,CASSLSGQSPDQPQHF
TRBD1,TRBV5-1,.,TRBJ1-2,TGCGCCAGCAGCTTGGCGACAGGGGATTATGGCTACACCTTC,CASSLATGDYGYTF
.,TRBV11-2,.,TRBJ2-5,TGTGCCAGCAGCTTCCTGAACGGGTTCACGGAGACCCAGTACTTC,CASSFLNGFTETQYF
TRBD1,TRBV28,.,TRBJ1-5,TGTGCCAGCAGTTTATGGTCCGGGACAGGGAGCTATAGCAATCAGCCCCAGCATTTT,CASSLWSGTGSYSNQPQHF
TRBD1,TRBV19,.,TRBJ1-5,TGTGCCAGTAGTATAGATGGGACAGGGGGCGGACAGCCCCAGCATTTT,CASSIDGTGGGQPQHF
TRBD2,TRBV27,.,TRBJ2-2,TGTGCCAGCAGTACCCCGGGACTAGCGGGAGGCTCGAACACCGGGGAGCTGTTTTTT,CASSTPGLAGGSNTGELFF
.,TRBV7-2,.,TRBJ2-3,TGTGCCAGCAGCTCCATTACGTGGGATACGCAGTATTTT,CASSSITWDTQYF
TRBD1,TRBV10-3,.,TRBJ2-2,TGTGCCATCAGTGAGTCGACAGGGGGGGCGAACACCGGGGAGCTGTTTTTT,CAISESTGGANTGELFF
.,TRBV9,.,TRBJ2-5,TGTGCCAGCAGCGGAGAGGGGGGAGAGACCCAGTACTTC,CASSGEGGETQYF
.,TRBV19,.,TRBJ2-3,TGTGCCAGTAGTATTCTCCCGGGAGATACGCAGTATTTT,CASSILPGDTQYF
.,TRBV11-2,once,TRBJ1-1,TGTGCCAGCAGCTTGGAAAGGAACACTGAAGCTTTCTTT,CASSLERNTEAFF
TRBD1,TRBV30,few,TRBJ1-2,TGTGCCTGGAGTGTAGGACAGGGGATTCATGGCTACACCTTC,CAWSVGQGIHGYTF
.,TRBV11-3,few,TRBJ1-1,TGTGCCAGCAGCTTAGCGTGGAACACTGAAGCTTTCTTT,CASSLAWNTEAFF
TRBD2,TRBV7-3,.,TRBJ2-7,TGTGCCAGCAGCCCAAGCGGGGGCTACGAGCAGTACTTC,CASSPSGGYEQYF
.,TRBV9,.,TRBJ2-5,TGTGCCAGCAGCCCCCCCGGAAGGGAGACCCAGTACTTC,CASSPPGRETQYF
TRBD2,TRBV28,.,TRBJ2-2,TGTGCCAGCAGTTTAACTAGCGGGAACACCGGGGAGCTGTTTTTT,CASSLTSGNTGELFF
.,TRBV11-2,.,TRBJ2-5,TGTGCCAGCAGCTTAGGGACCGCGACAGAGACCCAGTACTTC,CASSLGTATETQYF
.,TRBV9,.,TRBJ2-3,TGTGCCAGCAGCGCCCCGAGGAATACAGATACGCAGTATTTT,CASSAPRNTDTQYF
.,TRBV4-3,.,TRBJ1-4,TGCGCCAGCAGCCAAGACCGGGACGGGAATGAAAAACTGTTTTTT,CASSQDRDGNEKLFF
TRBD2,TRBV4-2,.,TRBJ2-1,TGTGCCAGCAGCCTCGGGACTAGCGGGAGTGTGAACAATGAGCAGTTCTTC,CASSLGTSGSVNNEQFF
.,TRBV7-9,.,TRBJ2-3,TGTGCCAGCAGCGTTCGTCTGGGTGATACGCAGTATTTT,CASSVRLGDTQYF
TRBD1,TRBV7-3,.,TRBJ1-1,TGTGCCAGCAGCCCGGTGACAGGGGGTTACACTGAAGCTTTCTTT,CASSPVTGGYTEAFF
.,TRBV9,.,TRBJ1-3,TGTGCCAGCAGCGTAGCCCCAGGGAGCTCTGGAAACACCATATATTTT,CASSVAPGSSGNTIYF
TRBD1,TRBV7-9,.,TRBJ1-6,TGTGCCAGCAGCTTCGCAGGGGGCCTTAATTCACCCCTCCACTTT,CASSFAGGLNSPLHF
TRBD1,TRBV5-6,.,TRBJ2-2,TGTGCCAGCAGCTTCGGCGGACAGGGGGCAGGTTGGGAGCTGTTTTTT,CASSFGGQGAGWELFF
TRBD1,TRBV4-1,.,TRBJ2-7,TGCGCCAGCAGCCAAGACAGGACAGGGGTCGACGAGCAGTACTTC,CASSQDRTGVDEQYF